The present T cell receptor beta chain was sequenced within a study of shared clonotypes between healthy human individuals. About this clone itself: Its target is unknown.

Study outcomes and limitations: Rarefaction showed that sequencing of sorted subsets was incomplete (despite large depth). Represented diversity, genetic and exposure-history alike, was limited by few donors. Naive subsets tended to show greater estimated richness than memory subsets.

The authors distributed each subset's genomic DNA evenly over several immunoSEQ plates. TCRdb's table, derived via immunoSEQ multiplex PCR, lists solely in-frame clones and lacks some. In the table there are hundreds of thousands of clones, nearly 95% of which are singletons. CD45RO negativity and positive selection for CCR7 defined naive CD8 cells, a population that excluded terminally differentiated effector memory CD45RA+ cells. Germline V gene lookup returns CDR1 PRHDT and CDR2 FYEKMQ (reference sequence). Between the trimmed V and J ends, which lost 0 bases and 4 bases, there was a span of 10 bases. This CDR3 region has 14 residues.

The sequenced sample consisted of naive CD8+ T cells sorted from blood. The TCR was taken from a man aged 25-45 years in good health. The rearrangement links TRBV13 to TRBJ2-7, with D perhaps TRBD2 (6 bases). This chain's CDR3 is CASSLGKGRYEQYF. In nucleotides, the CDR3 is TGTGCCAGCAGCTTAGGGAAGGGGAGGTACGAGCAGTACTTC.